Below, 19 T cell receptor beta chains from the same sample are listed, as sequenced in a study of shared clonotypes between healthy human individuals. The method was immunoSEQ multiplex PCR; TCRdb's version includes in-frame clones alone and lacks a portion of them. Among about 2 million clones, roughly 94% were seen once, and the ten largest hold 0.1% to 0.15%. Specimen: naive CD4+ T cells sorted from blood. Subset reported: CD45RA+ positively selected. These receptors originate from a man between 18 and 29 years old in good health.

This clone appeared a single time. V usage is TRBV5-4 and J usage is TRBJ1-3; 7 bases fit TRBD1. The CDR3 consists of 14 residues. Trimming took 3 bases from V and 2 from J; bases not matched to a gene: 2. Germline CDR1 reads SGHNT; CDR2 reads YYREEE (reference sequence). In DNA form, the CDR3 reads TGTGCCAGCAGCTGGGACAGAACTGGAAACACCATATATTTT. Its translation is CASSWDRTGNTIYF.

J is TRBJ2-1 and V is TRBV6-5; D is unclear. Germline values: CDR1 MNHEY, CDR2 SVGAGI. V lost 6 bases and J 1 base, leaving 13 bases between the germline ends. CDR3 length: 15 residues. CDR3 coding DNA: TGTGCCAGCAGCGCGACCTACGGGTCCTACAATGAGCAGTTCTTC. Its translation: CASSATYGSYNEQFF.

This clone was counted once. One junction end disagrees with the germline gene, perhaps due to a read error. The chain recombines TRBV7-7 with TRBJ2-7; D could derive from TRBD1 or TRBD2 (6 bases each). This CDR3 has 16 amino acids. The germline CDR1 and CDR2 sequences are SSHAT and FNYEAQ (reference sequence). CDR3 region: CASSLCGPGEAYEQYF. The DNA of the CDR3 is TGTGCTAGCAGCTTATGCGGGCCAGGGGAGGCCTACGAGCAGTACTTC.

The rearrangement links TRBV6-4 to TRBJ2-3, with 8 bases lining up with TRBD2. Germline V lookup: CDR1 MRHNA, CDR2 SNTAGT. The CDR3 has 15 residues. V was pared by 7 bases and J by 2 bases, with 8 bases of the junction left unmatched. As DNA, the CDR3 is TGTGCCAGCATATTAGGACTAGCTGCCACAGATACGCAGTATTTT. It is translated as CASILGLAATDTQYF.

The rearrangement uses TRBV29-1 and TRBJ1-2; D gene uncertain. Germline V CDR1 and CDR2: SQVTM, ANQGSEA. V was cut by 4 bases and J by 6 bases, with 15 bases left in between. CDR3 length: 13 amino acids. The CDR3 reads CSVGSLFLNGYTF. DNA of the CDR3: TGCAGCGTTGGATCACTCTTTTTAAATGGCTACACCTTC.

In this sample, this clone turned up once. Other DNA sequences in this specimen translate into the identical CDR3. This chain links TRBV6-1 with TRBJ2-7; TRBD1 matches 8 bases. The V gene's germline CDR1 is MNHNS and CDR2 SASEGT. The J segment lost 1 base and the V segment lost 2 bases, leaving 4 bases of the junction unmatched. There are 15 residues in the CDR3. DNA of the CDR3: TGTGCCAGCAGTGAACGGGGGACAGGTTCCTACGAGCAGTACTTC. Translating gives CASSERGTGSYEQYF.

This clone was detected once. This rearrangement joins TRBV6-5 to TRBJ2-3; D might be TRBD1 or TRBD2, each matching 6 bases. The CDR3 covers 14 residues. V dropped 7 bases and J dropped 3 bases, with 14 bases sitting between them. The V gene's germline CDR1 is MNHEY and CDR2 SVGAGI. CDR3 sequence (DNA): TGTGCCAGCAAAAGGGGGGCACAAACAGATACGCAGTATTTT. Amino acid sequence: CASKRGAQTDTQYF.

The CDR3: CASSVYVADTGELFF. CDR3 nucleotide sequence: TGTGCCAGCAGCGTATACGTGGCAGACACCGGGGAGCTGTTTTTT. V is TRBV9 and J is TRBJ2-2; D gene ambiguous. With 1 base removed from V and 3 bases from J, the gap between germline ends came to 10 bases. The CDR3 totals 15 residues. Germline lookup yields CDR1 SGDLS and CDR2 YYNGEE. Full variable domain (missing parts from reference TRBV9 and TRBJ2-2): DSGVTQTPKHLITATGQRVTLRCSPRSGDLSVYWYQQSLDQGLQFLIQYYNGEERAKGNILERFSAQQFPDLHSELNLSSLELGDSALYFCASSVYVADTGELFFGEGSRLTVL.

The gene calls are TRBV10-3 and TRBJ1-3; 7 bases agree with TRBD1. The V segment lost 1 base and the J segment 0 bases; nucleotides outside the gene matches: 6. Germline loops: CDR1 ENHRY, CDR2 SYGVKD. The CDR3 extends over 17 amino acids. CDR3 coding DNA: TGTGCCATCAGTGAGTGGGACAGACAACTCTCTGGAAACACCATATATTTT. It translates to CAISEWDRQLSGNTIYF.

This chain links TRBV7-2 with TRBJ2-7; D perhaps matches TRBD1 (6 bases). The CDR3 loop spans 14 amino acids. Trimming took off 0 bases at V and 3 bases at J, with 9 bases between the two ends. From germline, CDR1 is SGHTA and CDR2 FQGNSA. DNA of the CDR3: TGTGCCAGCAGCTTAGCGAGACAGGTCTACGAGCAGTACTTC. The encoded protein is CASSLARQVYEQYF.

The chain couples TRBV4-2 to TRBJ1-6; D gene ambiguous. V was shortened by 4 bases and J by 7 bases, with 8 bases between the two germline ends. Germline V gene data show CDR1 as LGHNA and CDR2 as YNFKEQ. The CDR3 runs 13 residues. CDR3 in DNA: TGTGCCAGCAGCCCTCTTCTAAATTCACCCCTCCACTTT. This sequence encodes CASSPLLNSPLHF.

This clone was seen only once. This CDR3 is missing its conserved last phenylalanine or tryptophan, likely due to a read error. The DNA is left out, because the CDR3 cannot be placed on it with certainty; the CDR3 is given as TCRdb lists it. CDR3 loop: CASSIVEVRLAL. The rearrangement joins TRBV19 to TRBJ2-7; the table's D gene call, TRBD2, was not cross checked with the DNA. Germline loops: CDR1 LNHDA, CDR2 SQIVND (reference sequence). The CDR3 is 12 residues long, ends included.

The rearrangement joins TRBV10-2 to TRBJ2-1; TRBD2 matches 8 bases. The ends lost 7 bases at V and 6 bases at J; junction bases unmatched: 8. There are 14 residues in the CDR3. Germline CDR1 and CDR2: WSHSY and SAAADI. The chain's CDR3 is CASMGLEVGNEQFF. The CDR3 DNA is TGCGCCAGCATGGGACTAGAAGTTGGCAATGAGCAGTTCTTC.

The chain links TRBV5-4 to TRBJ2-1; 11 nucleotides line up with TRBD2. In germline, CDR1 is SGHNT, CDR2 YYREEE (reference sequence). The CDR3 covers 13 residues. V lost 3 bases and J lost 12; bases outside the gene matches: 5. The CDR3 DNA sequence: TGTGCCAGCAGCTCGACTAGCGGGGAACCGCAGTTCTTC. As protein: CASSSTSGEPQFF.

This chain joins TRBV5-1 and TRBJ2-3, with TRBD1 matching 8 bases. The J segment lost 4 bases and the V segment lost 1 base, leaving 2 bases of the junction unmatched. CDR3 length: 14 amino acids. Germline V gives CDR1 SGHRS, CDR2 YFSETQ. The CDR3 bases are TGCGCCAGCAGCTTGCAGGGGGCCGCAGATACGCAGTATTTT. It translates to CASSLQGAADTQYF.

This chain joins TRBV15 and TRBJ1-1, with unresolved D. This CDR3 comprises 15 residues. Per germline, CDR1 LNHNV and CDR2 YYDKDF (reference sequence). V was shortened by 3 bases and J by 3 bases, with 14 bases between the two germline ends. The CDR3 DNA reads TGTGCCACCAGCAGTTCAGCCCGGGCCTACACTGAAGCTTTCTTT. Its translation: CATSSSARAYTEAFF. Full variable domain (remainder filled in from reference TRBV15 and TRBJ1-1): DAMVIQNPRYQVTQFGKPVTLSCSQTLNHNVMYWYQQKSSQAPKLLFHYYDKDFNNEADTPDNFQSRRPNTSFCFLDIRSPGLGDTAMYLCATSSSARAYTEAFFGQGTRLTVV.

The chain is built from TRBV6-5 and TRBJ1-3, with 9 bases aligning to TRBD1. In germline, CDR1 is MNHEY, CDR2 SVGAGI. The V gene end was trimmed by 2 bases and the J gene end by 4 bases; junction bases not matched to a gene: 0. The CDR3 has 14 residues. CDR3 loop: CASSYDRGGNTIYF. As DNA, the CDR3 is TGTGCCAGCAGTTACGACAGGGGGGGAAACACCATATATTTT.

This chain uses TRBV6-5 with TRBJ2-1, with 10 bases identical to TRBD1. The V segment lost 0 bases and the J segment 7 bases; nucleotides outside the gene matches: 6. CDR3 size: 16 residues. CDR1 is MNHEY and CDR2 is SVGAGI in the germline V gene. CDR3 sequence reads: CASSYSSRQGANEQFF. In nucleotides, the CDR3 is TGTGCCAGCAGTTACTCCTCAAGACAGGGGGCGAATGAGCAGTTCTTC.

The chain recombines TRBV6-6 with TRBJ2-7; 9 positions match TRBD2. The V segment lost 0 bases and the J segment 3 bases; nucleotides outside the gene matches: 3. Germline V gene lookup returns CDR1 MNHNY and CDR2 SVGAGI (reference sequence). This CDR3 contains 15 residues. CDR3 sequence (DNA): TGTGCCAGCAGTTACTCGACTAGCGGAGACTACGAGCAGTACTTC. This sequence encodes CASSYSTSGDYEQYF.